This TCR beta chain derives from a study of T cells in Graves' hyperthyroidism and ophthalmopathy. Study-level background: Staff took peripheral blood when the initial diagnosis was made, before any treatment began.

On this clonotype: The antigen is not known.

Patients aged 18 to 65 with hyperthyroidism were newly diagnosed, with duration under 2 months. TCR beta CDR3 regions were amplified from RNA transcripts. Primed by the HTBI set, a first-round RT-PCR was run on the TCR CDR3. TCRdb re-called the multiplex PCR reads through MiXCR, storing one row per CDR3 protein. The profile shows roughly 840,000 distinct CDR3 sequences, roughly 37% of them singletons. Points from the study as a whole: The model predicted ophthalmopathy a median approximately seven months before onset. In blood, most of the thyroid clonotypes expanded above 0.001 were also present.

The sequence was collected from a young man with Graves' hyperthyroidism. The sample taken for sequencing was blood.

The CDR3 DNA is TGTGCCAGCAGGCAGGGACAGGGAGGCTCACCCCTCCACTTT. Translated, it gives CASRQGQGGSPLHF. V usage is TRBV28 and J usage is TRBJ1-6; 9 positions match TRBD1. Germline CDR1 reads MDHEN; CDR2 reads SYDVKM. Trimming cost V 6 bases and J 10 bases; bases outside gene matches: 7. The CDR3 extends over 14 amino acids.